This entry lists 19 T cell receptor beta chains sequenced from one sample in a study of cytomegalovirus exposure and HLA in healthy donors. PCR employed 60 Vbeta and 13 Jbeta primers. The assay was immunoSEQ multiplex PCR, and TCRdb's table has in-frame clones only and misses some. The sample contains approximately 170,000 clones, just over 75% of which appear only once. The sequenced sample consisted of PBMCs. Receptors originate from a man aged 40-49 years in good health and CMV-seronegative.

The chain has TRBV13 and TRBJ1-6; D gene uncertain. Germline-derived CDR1 and CDR2 are PRHDT and FYEKMQ (reference sequence). The CDR3 loop spans 16 amino acids. V gave up 6 bases and J gave up 4 bases, with 16 bases separating them. The CDR3 DNA reads TGTGCCAGCAGTCCCGACAACAGAGGGTATAATTCACCCCTCCACTTT. It yields the protein CASSPDNRGYNSPLHF.

The J gene is TRBJ2-7, the V gene TRBV2, with 9 bases aligning to TRBD1. Germline CDR1 is SNHLY and CDR2 is FYNNEI. The J segment lost 8 bases and the V segment lost 9 bases, leaving 11 bases of the junction unmatched. The CDR3 length is 13 residues. The CDR3 sequence: CASTGDRGYKQYF. In DNA form, the CDR3 reads TGTGCCAGTACCGGAGACAGGGGGTACAAGCAGTACTTC.

The chain employs TRBV6-1 and TRBJ2-7, with TRBD1 matching over 8 bases. Trimming cost V 11 bases and J 6 bases; bases outside gene matches: 12. The CDR3 covers 13 residues. Germline CDR1 MNHNS, CDR2 SASEGT. The CDR3 DNA reads TGTGCCTCGCGGTTGACAGGGACAGGCGAGCAGTACTTC. Its protein product is CASRLTGTGEQYF.

The chain joins TRBV28 to TRBJ1-2; TRBD1 agrees at 10 bases. V was clipped by 3 bases and J by 7 bases; unmatched bases: 17. This CDR3 has 18 residues. Germline CDR1 and CDR2: MDHEN and SYDVKM. The CDR3, as DNA: TGTGCCAGCAGTTTGTGGGGAGAAAAGGGACAGGGGCGGGGTGGCTACACCTTC. This translates into CASSLWGEKGQGRGGYTF.

V gene TRBV5-1 combines with J gene TRBJ1-1; 7 bases line up with TRBD1. This CDR3 contains 15 residues. Germline V gives CDR1 SGHRS, CDR2 YFSETQ. The junction had 12 bases not matched to a gene; V was cut back by 5 bases and J by 5 bases. As DNA, the CDR3 is TGCGCCAGCAGATTCGCGGGCCAGGGGGGTACTGAAGCTTTCTTT. Translating gives CASRFAGQGGTEAFF.

This clone was observed a handful of times. The rearrangement joins TRBV7-8 to TRBJ1-3; 9 nucleotides agree with TRBD1. CDR1 and CDR2 from the germline V gene are SGHVS and FQNEAQ. The CDR3 is made up of 17 amino acids. The junction had 7 bases not matched to a gene; V was cut back by 1 base and J by 3 bases. DNA for the CDR3: TGTGCCAGCAGCTTAGGGCAACAGGGGGCGCGTGGAAACACCATATATTTT. Translation gives CASSLGQQGARGNTIYF.

The CDR3 region has the DNA TGCGCCAGCAGCATAGCCCGACAGGGGGCAATCCGGGATGAAGCTTTCTTT. Translating it yields CASSIARQGAIRDEAFF. The chain recombines TRBV4-1 with TRBJ1-1; TRBD1 aligns across 10 bases. CDR3 length: 17 residues. Looked up from germline, CDR1 is MGHRA and CDR2 is YSYEKL. V trimming: 5 bases; J trimming: 7 bases; junction bases outside the gene matches: 16.

This chain connects TRBV27 to TRBJ1-6, with 7 positions matching TRBD1. CDR3 length equals 14 residues. V gave up 6 bases and J gave up 7 bases; unmatched junction bases: 6. Germline lookup yields CDR1 MNHEY and CDR2 SMNVEV (reference sequence). In nucleotides, the CDR3 is TGTGCCAGCAGCTACAGGGGTGGGAATTCACCCCTCCACTTT. It translates to CASSYRGGNSPLHF.

This chain joins TRBV19 and TRBJ2-7, with TRBD1 matching over 10 bases. The CDR3 consists of 14 residues. After removal of 4 bases from V and 5 bases from J, the junction contained 5 bases not matched to a gene. Germline CDR1 is LNHDA and CDR2 is SQIVND (reference sequence). CDR3 coding DNA: TGTGCCAGTAGTAGCCGGGACAGGGGCCACGAGCAGTACTTC. Translation gives CASSSRDRGHEQYF.

This clone has just one count. CDR3 region: CASSGTGYNEQFF. The CDR3 region has the DNA TGTGCCAGCAGTGGAACAGGGTACAATGAGCAGTTCTTC. The V call is TRBV2, the J call TRBJ2-1, with D possibly being TRBD1 (6 bases). Trimming took 4 bases from V and 4 from J, leaving 8 bases between them. From germline, CDR1 is SNHLY and CDR2 FYNNEI. The CDR3 totals 13 residues.

V and J are TRBV7-3 and TRBJ2-3; 10 bases agree with TRBD2. Germline V lookup: CDR1 SGHTA, CDR2 FQGTGA. V shed 4 bases and J 1 base; nucleotides not matched to a gene: 5. CDR3 size: 16 residues. CDR3 bases: TGTGCCAGCAGCTCTCAGGGGACTAGCGGCACAGATACGCAGTATTTT. This gives the protein CASSSQGTSGTDTQYF.

The chain is built from TRBV27 and TRBJ1-1; D is uncertain. Germline values: CDR1 MNHEY, CDR2 SMNVEV (reference sequence). This CDR3 contains 14 residues. Trimming took off 5 bases at V and 3 bases at J, with 13 bases between the two ends. The DNA of the CDR3 is TGTGCCAGCAGTACCCACAGCGGGGACACTGAAGCTTTCTTT. It is translated as CASSTHSGDTEAFF.

On this clone: A read error may produce the germline difference seen at one junction end. This chain links TRBV5-1 with TRBJ2-2; a possible D gene is TRBD1 (6 bases). CDR3 length equals 15 residues. Germline V gives CDR1 SGHRS, CDR2 YFSETQ. CDR3 nucleotides: TGCGCCAGCACCTTGGTTCAGGGGAATACCGGGGAGCTGTTTTTT. This codes for CASTLVQGNTGELFF.

The chain links TRBV7-8 to TRBJ2-1; the D is unclear. This CDR3 has 16 residues. V was clipped by 1 base and J by 3 bases, with 13 bases between them. Germline values: CDR1 SGHVS, CDR2 FQNEAQ. CDR3 nucleotides: TGTGCCAGCAGCTTAGGGGCTACCGCCGTCTACAATGAGCAGTTCTTC. Translating gives CASSLGATAVYNEQFF.

This clone occurred once. The gene calls are TRBV30 and TRBJ1-1; D not certain. The CDR3 sequence is 13 residues long. Trimming removed 0 bases from V and 1 base from J, with 6 bases in between. Looked up from germline, CDR1 is GTSNPN and CDR2 is SVGIG (reference sequence). The CDR3 loop is CAWSVGPNTEAFF. DNA of the CDR3: TGTGCCTGGAGTGTCGGTCCGAACACTGAAGCTTTCTTT.

The gene calls are TRBV4-2 and TRBJ1-2; 9 bases match TRBD1. V lost 3 bases to trimming and J lost 6 bases; unmatched junction nucleotides: 11. Germline values: CDR1 LGHNA, CDR2 YNFKEQ. This CDR3 region has 16 residues. Here the CDR3 reads CASSHSIRDRADGYTF. The CDR3 nucleotides are TGTGCCAGCAGCCATTCCATACGGGACAGGGCTGATGGCTACACCTTC.

The rearrangement links TRBV11-3 to TRBJ2-3; 10 bases map to TRBD2. CDR1 and CDR2 from the germline V gene are SGHNT and YENEEA. The CDR3 has 15 residues. Germline trimming cut 5 bases from V and 4 bases from J; bases unmatched to any gene: 6. The CDR3 region has the DNA TGTGCCAGCAGCGACCACGGACTAGCGGCAGATACGCAGTATTTT. The encoded protein is CASSDHGLAADTQYF.

A few counts support this clone. This chain links TRBV7-6 with TRBJ2-5, with 9 positions matching TRBD2. This CDR3 has 15 residues. Losses at the gene ends were 9 bases for V and 5 bases for J; bases not matched to a gene: 13. CDR1 and CDR2 from the germline V gene are SGHVS and FNYEAQ. CDR3 bases: TGTGCCAGTTCGACTAGCGGCCTAAACGCGGAGACCCAGTACTTC. Protein sequence: CASSTSGLNAETQYF.

This clone came up a few times. This chain links TRBV4-1 with TRBJ2-7; a weak D match, TRBD2 (6 bases). V lost 1 base and J lost 2, with 6 bases in between. This CDR3 is 13 amino acids long. The V gene's germline CDR1 is MGHRA and CDR2 YSYEKL. In nucleotides, the CDR3 is TGCGCCAGCAGCCAAGCGGGGGCCTACGAGCAGTACTTC. Translated, it gives CASSQAGAYEQYF.